The 27 T cell receptor beta chains presented below share a single source sample, sequenced in a study of blood T cells in healthy people across ages (dated by TCRdb to the mid-2010s). The library was made by 5' RACE. Sequencing relied on an Illumina HiSeq 2500. A second PCR of roughly 7 to 12 cycles was run with a J-beta primer mix and a sample-barcoded 5' primer. Using fastp trimming at Q25 and MiXCR clonotype assembly, TCRdb reanalyzed the public sequencing data and kept in-frame beta chains. Rows matching on CDR3 protein sequence are summarized as one entry with the most common DNA and genes. The sample table contains about 580,000 distinct CDR3 sequences; only one count was recorded for around 48% of them. Jointly, the top ten make up under 30% of the sample. Source material: blood. Receptors originate from a man older than 75 in good health.

The chain couples TRBV7-2 to TRBJ1-1, with D unclear. CDR1 is SGHTA, CDR2 FQGNSA, per germline. The CDR3 length is 15 residues. V gave up 5 bases and J gave up 4 bases, with 17 bases separating them. The CDR3 loop reads CASSLDRGGITEAFF. DNA for the CDR3: TGTGCCAGCAGCCTAGACCGAGGCGGAATCACTGAAGCTTTCTTT. Full variable domain (outside the CDR3, taken from reference TRBV7-2 and TRBJ1-1): GAGVSQSPSNKVTEKGKDVELRCDPISGHTALYWYRQSLGQGLEFLIYFQGNSAPDKSGLPSDRFSAERTGGSVSTLTIQRTQQEDSAVYLCASSLDRGGITEAFFGQGTRLTVV.

In this sample, this clonotype turned up many times. The V and J genes are TRBV7-9 and TRBJ2-1; tentatively, D is TRBD2 (6 bases). Germline assignment: CDR1 SEHNR and CDR2 FQNEAQ (reference sequence). V lost 1 base and J lost 9, with 13 bases in between. The CDR3 has 14 residues. The CDR3 region has the DNA TGTGCCAGCAGCTTAGTCGGGGGTAGTGTTGAGCAGTTCTTC. This encodes CASSLVGGSVEQFF.

This clonotype showed up just a few times. V usage is TRBV20-1 and J usage is TRBJ2-1, with 8 bases matching TRBD2. The V and J ends lost 2 bases and 14 bases, in that order; junction bases with no gene match: 14. The CDR3 is 14 amino acids. Germline CDR1 DFQATT, CDR2 SNEGSKA (reference sequence). CDR3 in DNA: TGCAGTGCTAGACCGAGCGGGAGTCTAGGAGGCGAGTTCTTC. It encodes CSARPSGSLGGEFF.

The chain recombines TRBV7-9 with TRBJ2-1, with TRBD2 matching 7 bases. Germline-derived CDR1 and CDR2 are SEHNR and FQNEAQ (reference sequence). V lost 3 bases to trimming and J lost 9 bases; unmatched junction nucleotides: 11. The CDR3 has 15 amino acids. The CDR3 reads CASSLSWREISEQFF. CDR3 sequence (DNA): TGTGCCAGCAGCTTGAGTTGGCGGGAGATCAGTGAGCAGTTCTTC.

V usage is TRBV12-3 or TRBV12-4 and J usage is TRBJ2-6; 8 nucleotides line up with TRBD1. This CDR3 comprises 16 residues. V trimming: 5 bases; J trimming: 3 bases; junction bases outside the gene matches: 6. CDR3: CASSLSDRVGANVLTF. CDR3 nucleotides: TGTGCCAGCAGTCTCTCGGACAGGGTTGGGGCCAACGTCCTGACTTTC.

This clonotype was picked up a small number of times. The gene calls are TRBV12-3 or TRBV12-4 and TRBJ1-2; D remains ambiguous. V was shortened by 1 base and J by 7 bases, with 7 bases between the two germline ends. The CDR3 is 12 amino acids. Here the CDR3 DNA reads TGTGCCAGCAGTTTAGGCCGTGCTGGCTACACCTTC. Translated: CASSLGRAGYTF.

V is TRBV7-9 and J is TRBJ2-1; 9 nucleotides agree with TRBD1. The CDR3 spans 16 residues. The V gene end was trimmed by 6 bases and the J gene end by 12 bases; junction bases not matched to a gene: 18. Germline CDR1 SEHNR, CDR2 FQNEAQ (reference sequence). CDR3 protein: CASRSPGQGLRGGQFF. In DNA form, the CDR3 reads TGTGCCAGCAGATCTCCGGGACAGGGACTGAGAGGGGGGCAGTTCTTC.

The chain combines TRBV20-1 with TRBJ1-5; maybe TRBD1 (5 bases). Germline V gives CDR1 DFQATT, CDR2 SNEGSKA (reference sequence). The CDR3 length is 15 residues. The V end was cut by 0 bases, the J end by 6 bases, with 15 bases between. CDR3 nucleotides: TGCAGTGCTAGAGATCGGGCAGGGAGTGGTCAGCCCCAGCATTTT. Translation gives CSARDRAGSGQPQHF.

The chain carries TRBV2 and TRBJ1-1; the D gene is possibly TRBD1 (5 bases). V lost 3 bases, J lost 6 bases, and 14 bases lay in between. CDR1 SNHLY and CDR2 FYNNEI come from the germline V gene. CDR3 length equals 14 residues. CDR3 protein: CASSDPGRWAEAFF. CDR3 in DNA: TGTGCCAGCAGTGATCCAGGGCGGTGGGCTGAAGCTTTCTTT.

The gene calls are TRBV20-1 and TRBJ1-1; tentative D call: TRBD1 (6 bases). Looked up from germline, CDR1 is DFQATT and CDR2 is SNEGSKA (reference sequence). CDR3 length equals 14 residues. Trimming took 5 bases from V and 3 from J, leaving 16 bases between them. CDR3 DNA: TGCAGTGCTCCCAAACAGGGAGGTTACACTGAAGCTTTCTTT. Translation: CSAPKQGGYTEAFF.

This clonotype was detected only a few times. The chain links TRBV3-1 to TRBJ2-7; no firm D call. The CDR3 consists of 15 residues. Germline V gives CDR1 LGHDT, CDR2 YNNKEL (reference sequence). Deletions cut 2 bases from V and 0 bases from J, with 11 bases between. CDR3 sequence reads: CASSQMPGGSYEQYF. DNA for the CDR3: TGTGCCAGCAGCCAAATGCCGGGCGGCTCCTACGAGCAGTACTTC.

The V and J genes are TRBV4-2 and TRBJ1-2; D is uncertain. Germline assignment: CDR1 LGHNA and CDR2 YNFKEQ. The CDR3 is made up of 13 amino acids. Between the trimmed V and J ends, which lost 2 bases and 8 bases, there was a span of 12 bases. CDR3 nucleotides: TGTGCCAGCAGCCAAATCGGGGTTGAAGGCTACACCTTC. Amino acid sequence: CASSQIGVEGYTF.

This clonotype was counted at least ten times. Germline is not matched at one junction end, which may reflect a read error. The chain joins TRBV12-3 or TRBV12-4 to TRBJ2-1; 9 bases agree with TRBD2. The CDR3 consists of 16 residues. CDR3 residues: CASSSLAGGSSNEQFF. The CDR3 bases are TGTGCCAGCAGTTCCCTGGCGGGGGGGTCCTCCAATGAGCAGTTCTTC.

This chain links TRBV15 with TRBJ2-1; 11 bases agree with TRBD2. The germline V gene has CDR1 LNHNV and CDR2 YYDKDF (reference sequence). The J segment lost 4 bases and the V segment lost 2 bases, leaving 4 bases of the junction unmatched. The CDR3 runs 16 residues. CDR3: CATSRMTSGVYNEQFF. CDR3 DNA sequence: TGTGCCACCAGCAGAATGACTAGCGGGGTATACAATGAGCAGTTCTTC.

This clonotype has just a few counts. The chain uses TRBV7-2 and TRBJ2-5; D is unclear. The CDR3 has 16 residues. Trimming stripped 2 bases from V and 6 bases from J, with 19 bases between. The germline gives CDR1 SGHTA, CDR2 FQGNSA. The CDR3 is CASSLSASYVGKTQYF. The CDR3 DNA is TGTGCCAGCAGCTTAAGTGCCTCCTATGTGGGAAAGACCCAGTACTTC. The variable domain in full, completed from reference TRBV7-2 and TRBJ2-5, reads GAGVSQSPSNKVTEKGKDVELRCDPISGHTALYWYRQSLGQGLEFLIYFQGNSAPDKSGLPSDRFSAERTGGSVSTLTIQRTQQEDSAVYLCASSLSASYVGKTQYFGPGTRLLVL.

This clonotype came up a few times. The gene calls are TRBV7-2 and TRBJ1-2, with D possibly matching TRBD1 (6 bases). The V end lost 5 bases, the J end lost 7 bases, and 14 bases lay between the germline ends. The CDR3 contains 13 residues. Germline CDR1 SGHTA, CDR2 FQGNSA. DNA for the CDR3: TGTGCCAGCAGCCCCACGACAGGTCTTGGCTACACCTTC. This encodes CASSPTTGLGYTF.

This clonotype was counted between two and nine times. The chain links TRBV20-1 to TRBJ2-3, with D tentatively TRBD2 (6 bases). Looked up from germline, CDR1 is DFQATT and CDR2 is SNEGSKA (reference sequence). Trimming cost V 2 bases and J 6 bases, with 15 bases left between them. The CDR3 is made up of 14 amino acids. DNA for the CDR3: TGCAGTGCTAGACGAGTGGGGACTGAGGATACGCAGTATTTT. Translated, it gives CSARRVGTEDTQYF.

The CDR3 here is CSVTGAVQGETQYF. The CDR3 region has the DNA TGCAGCGTGACCGGCGCGGTGCAGGGAGAGACCCAGTACTTC. This chain links TRBV29-1 with TRBJ2-5; a weak D match, TRBD1 (5 bases). Germline V CDR1 and CDR2: SQVTM, ANQGSEA. This CDR3 is built from 14 residues. The V end was cut by 6 bases, the J end by 4 bases, with 18 bases between.

As for this clonotype: A much larger clone differs from this one at a single base, so this may be a read error. The chain joins TRBV6-5 to TRBJ2-7; 8 bases line up with TRBD2. CDR1 and CDR2 from the germline V gene are MNHEY and SVGAGI. J was trimmed by 5 bases and V by 2 bases; bases with no gene match: 8. The CDR3 has 15 amino acids. Written as DNA, the CDR3 is TGTGCCAGCAGTTACCAGGGACGGGGGGGTGACGAGCAGTACTTC. This encodes CASSYQGRGGDEQYF.

The sample holds many counts of this clonotype. The V call is TRBV7-9, the J call TRBJ2-7; D is uncertain. The CDR3 length is 11 residues. V was trimmed by 1 base and J by 5 bases, leaving 3 bases between them. From germline, CDR1 is SEHNR and CDR2 FQNEAQ (reference sequence). The CDR3 DNA reads TGTGCCAGCAGCTTAGGTGACGAGCAGTACTTC. This translates into CASSLGDEQYF. The complete variable domain, with remaining parts taken from reference TRBV7-9 and TRBJ2-7, reads DTGVSQNPRHKITKRGQNVTFRCDPISEHNRLYWYRQTLGQGPEFLTYFQNEAQLEKSRLLSDRFSAERPKGSFSTLEIQRTEQGDSAMYLCASSLGDEQYFGPGTRLTVT.

The chain links TRBV10-3 to TRBJ2-5; tentative D call: TRBD1 (6 bases). V lost 0 bases and J 4 bases, leaving 15 bases between the germline ends. Per germline, CDR1 ENHRY and CDR2 SYGVKD. The CDR3 has 16 amino acids. The CDR3 loop reads CAISESKGGSGETQYF. The CDR3 DNA reads TGTGCCATCAGTGAGTCGAAAGGGGGTTCGGGAGAGACCCAGTACTTC.

The table lists this clonotype with a count of one. The chain carries TRBV5-1 and TRBJ2-3, with TRBD2 identical over 9 bases. Germline V gives CDR1 SGHRS, CDR2 YFSETQ. The CDR3 consists of 14 residues. The trim removed 4 bases at V and 4 bases at J, leaving 4 bases unmatched. The CDR3 loop is CASSTGLAADTQYF. The CDR3 bases are TGCGCCAGCAGCACGGGACTAGCAGCAGATACGCAGTATTTT.

In regard to this clonotype: The junction does not match germline at one end; this may be a read error. V and J are TRBV5-1 and TRBJ2-1; D remains ambiguous. The CDR3 runs 13 residues. CDR1 SGHRS and CDR2 YFSETQ come from the germline V gene. The CDR3 protein is CASSLTPNKEQFF. CDR3 DNA: TGCGCCAGCAGCTTGACTCCCAACAAGGAGCAGTTCTTC.

This clonotype turned up a few times. V usage is TRBV3-1 and J usage is TRBJ2-7; 9 nucleotides agree with TRBD2. V dropped 0 bases and J dropped 2; count of bases not matched to a gene: 8. The CDR3 is 17 amino acids. Germline V gene lookup returns CDR1 LGHDT and CDR2 YNNKEL (reference sequence). The CDR3 nucleotides read TGTGCCAGCAGCCAAGACCGAAGCGGGAGGAGACCCTACGAGCAGTACTTC. This encodes CASSQDRSGRRPYEQYF.

This clonotype has only a few counts. The chain combines TRBV20-1 with TRBJ1-5; 9 bases map to TRBD1. Germline V gene data show CDR1 as DFQATT and CDR2 as SNEGSKA (reference sequence). V shed 2 bases, J shed 6 bases, and the junction held 11 bases outside the gene matches. This CDR3 is built from 16 residues. The CDR3 DNA follows: TGCAGTGCTAGACGAGGGGGGACAGGGAATGGTCAGCCCCAGCATTTT. Protein sequence: CSARRGGTGNGQPQHF.

This chain links TRBV18 with TRBJ2-5; D uncertain. This CDR3 spans 16 amino acids. Trimming took off 2 bases at V and 1 base at J, with 14 bases between the two ends. Per the germline V gene, CDR1 is KGHSH and CDR2 is LQKENI. The CDR3 here is CASSPMIATSQETQYF. The CDR3 DNA sequence: TGTGCCAGCTCACCAATGATTGCAACCTCCCAAGAGACCCAGTACTTC.

The chain couples TRBV4-3 to TRBJ2-1, with D perhaps TRBD1 (6 bases). The CDR3 loop spans 15 amino acids. Germline values: CDR1 LGHNA, CDR2 YSLEER. Between the trimmed V and J ends, which lost 0 bases and 10 bases, there was a span of 16 bases. In nucleotides, the CDR3 is TGCGCCAGCAGCCAAGATCAGAACAGGGCATACGAGCAGTTCTTC. Protein sequence: CASSQDQNRAYEQFF.